This is a list of T cell receptor beta chains from one sample in a study of blood T cell repertoires in COVID-19. Generated by immunoSEQ multiplex PCR, the TCRdb table keeps only in-frame clones and is missing some. This table holds about 250,000 clones, around 82% found once. Sequenced: peripheral blood. These receptors were obtained from a man in his forties with active or convalescent COVID-19. Each CDR3 is given with its conserved first and last residue. A D gene is named only where the DNA matches it firmly. Where a row states a size, it is once, few, many or the class of an expanded clone; other rows omit it.

D: -
size: -
V: TRBV7-6
J: TRBJ1-2
CDR3: CASSRSNPVLDDGYTF
DNA: TGTGCCAGCAGCCGTTCTAATCCCGTGTTAGATGATGGCTACACCTTC

D: TRBD1
size: -
V: TRBV11-3
J: TRBJ2-2
CDR3: CASSLDYGTGLIGELFF
DNA: TGTGCCAGCAGCTTAGATTATGGGACAGGGTTGATCGGGGAGCTGTTTTTT

D: TRBD1
size: -
V: TRBV5-5
J: TRBJ1-2
CDR3: CASSLRDRRVEGYTF
DNA: TGTGCCAGCAGCTTGAGGGACAGGCGCGTAGAAGGCTACACCTTC

D: -
size: -
V: TRBV5-6
J: TRBJ1-2
CDR3: CASSLAGGYTF
DNA: TGTGCCAGCAGCTTGGCAGGGGGCTACACCTTC

D: -
size: -
V: TRBV6-6
J: TRBJ1-2
CDR3: CASSYSRGKYGYTF
DNA: TGTGCCAGCAGTTACTCGCGGGGAAAATATGGCTACACCTTC

D: TRBD1
size: -
V: TRBV24-1
J: TRBJ2-1
CDR3: CATSTGTGVNNEQFF
DNA: TGTGCCACCAGCACCGGGACAGGGGTCAACAATGAGCAGTTCTTC

D: -
size: -
V: TRBV5-1
J: TRBJ2-3
CDR3: CASSLEAGRNTDTQYF
DNA: TGCGCCAGCAGCTTGGAGGCAGGGAGGAACACAGATACGCAGTATTTT

D: -
size: -
V: TRBV19
J: TRBJ2-1
CDR3: CASTTPGDRRGEQFF
DNA: TGTGCCAGTACCACCCCCGGGGACCGGAGGGGTGAGCAGTTCTTC

D: TRBD1
size: few
V: TRBV24-1
J: TRBJ2-6
CDR3: CATSDSRTGALAGANVLTF
DNA: TGTGCCACCAGTGATTCCCGGACAGGGGCGCTCGCCGGGGCCAACGTCCTGACTTTC

D: -
size: -
V: TRBV24-1
J: TRBJ1-5
CDR3: CATRARGGNQPQHF
DNA: TGTGCCACCAGGGCCAGGGGAGGCAATCAGCCCCAGCATTTT

D: -
size: -
V: TRBV10-3
J: TRBJ2-1
CDR3: CAISPTDNEQFF
DNA: TGTGCCATCAGTCCGACAGACAATGAGCAGTTCTTC

D: TRBD1
size: -
V: TRBV4-3
J: TRBJ2-1
CDR3: CASSQVGTAYNEQFF
DNA: TGCGCCAGCAGCCAAGTTGGGACAGCCTACAATGAGCAGTTCTTC

D: TRBD1
size: few
V: TRBV2
J: TRBJ1-6
CDR3: CASRTGSDNSPLHF
DNA: TGTGCCAGCCGGACAGGGTCGGACAATTCACCCCTCCACTTT

D: -
size: -
V: TRBV25-1
J: TRBJ2-3
CDR3: CASSPGHHEDTQYF
DNA: TGTGCCAGCAGTCCAGGCCACCATGAAGATACGCAGTATTTT

D: -
size: -
V: TRBV12-3/TRBV12-4
J: TRBJ1-1
CDR3: CASSLDERTEAFF
DNA: TGTGCCAGCAGTTTAGATGAGAGGACTGAAGCTTTCTTT

D: -
size: -
V: TRBV11-1
J: TRBJ1-2
CDR3: CASSANSYGYTF
DNA: TGTGCCAGCAGCGCGAACTCCTATGGCTACACCTTC

D: -
size: -
V: TRBV30
J: TRBJ1-4
CDR3: CAWSGGNEKLFF
DNA: TGTGCCTGGAGCGGGGGGAATGAAAAACTGTTTTTT

D: -
size: -
V: TRBV18
J: TRBJ2-3
CDR3: CASSPSSGDTQYF
DNA: TGTGCCAGCTCACCAAGCTCAGGGGATACGCAGTATTTT

D: -
size: -
V: TRBV12-3/TRBV12-4
J: TRBJ1-4
CDR3: CASSPEDEKLFF
DNA: TGTGCCAGCAGTCCAGAGGATGAAAAACTGTTTTTT

D: -
size: -
V: TRBV28
J: TRBJ1-2
CDR3: CASSFQGSGYTF
DNA: TGTGCCAGCAGTTTCCAGGGTAGTGGCTACACCTTC

D: TRBD2
size: -
V: TRBV19
J: TRBJ2-1
CDR3: CASNPTSGNWDEQFF
DNA: TGTGCCAGTAACCCGACTAGCGGGAATTGGGATGAGCAGTTCTTC

D: -
size: -
V: TRBV3-1/TRBV3-2
J: TRBJ2-5
CDR3: CASSQTQAISKTQYF
DNA: TGTGCCAGCAGCCAAACTCAAGCTATCTCAAAGACCCAGTACTTC

D: TRBD1
size: -
V: TRBV19
J: TRBJ2-2
CDR3: CASKGQGNTGELFF
DNA: TGTGCCAGTAAGGGACAGGGGAACACCGGGGAGCTGTTTTTT

D: TRBD1
size: -
V: TRBV24-1
J: TRBJ2-3
CDR3: CATGTGATDTQYF
DNA: TGTGCCACCGGGACAGGGGCCACAGATACGCAGTATTTT

D: TRBD1
size: -
V: TRBV4-2
J: TRBJ1-2
CDR3: CASSQDFNGRGRDYGYTF
DNA: TGTGCCAGCAGCCAAGATTTTAATGGAAGGGGGCGAGACTATGGCTACACCTTC

D: -
size: -
V: TRBV30
J: TRBJ1-1
CDR3: CAWSADNSIEAFF
DNA: TGTGCCTGGAGTGCAGATAACAGCATTGAAGCTTTCTTT

D: -
size: -
V: TRBV7-3
J: TRBJ2-3
CDR3: CASSFPPGLGTDTQYF
DNA: TGTGCCAGCAGCTTCCCCCCAGGGCTCGGCACAGATACGCAGTATTTT

D: -
size: -
V: TRBV21-1
J: TRBJ2-3
CDR3: CASPSETDTQYF
DNA: TGTGCCAGCCCCTCAGAAACAGATACGCAGTATTTT

D: -
size: once
V: TRBV7-2
J: TRBJ1-2
CDR3: CASSLDGGLGYTF
DNA: TGTGCCAGCAGCTTAGACGGGGGATTGGGCTACACCTTC

D: -
size: -
V: TRBV18
J: TRBJ2-3
CDR3: CASSPGGGRSFTDTQYF
DNA: TGTGCCAGCTCACCAGGGGGGGGCAGAAGCTTCACAGATACGCAGTATTTT

D: -
size: -
V: TRBV6-5
J: TRBJ2-7
CDR3: CASSYGQGTPYEQYF
DNA: TGTGCCAGCAGTTACGGGCAGGGGACCCCCTACGAGCAGTACTTC

D: -
size: -
V: TRBV2
J: TRBJ2-4
CDR3: CASSEKTPRDIQYF
DNA: TGTGCCAGCAGTGAAAAGACTCCAAGAGACATTCAGTACTTC

D: -
size: -
V: TRBV20-1
J: TRBJ2-7
CDR3: CSASEGGAYEQYF
DNA: TGCAGTGCTAGTGAAGGCGGGGCCTACGAGCAGTACTTC

D: TRBD1
size: few
V: TRBV5-4
J: TRBJ1-2
CDR3: CASSLPTGQHYGYTF
DNA: TGTGCCAGCAGCTTGCCGACAGGGCAGCACTATGGCTACACCTTC

D: -
size: -
V: TRBV28
J: TRBJ2-5
CDR3: CASSVPGQQETQYF
DNA: TGTGCCAGCAGTGTTCCAGGACAACAAGAGACCCAGTACTTC

D: TRBD1
size: few
V: TRBV6-5
J: TRBJ1-5
CDR3: CASRETGGNQPQHF
DNA: TGTGCCAGCAGAGAGACAGGGGGGAATCAGCCCCAGCATTTT

D: -
size: -
V: TRBV6-2/TRBV6-3
J: TRBJ1-2
CDR3: CASSENYGYTF
DNA: TGTGCCAGCAGCGAGAACTATGGCTACACCTTC

D: TRBD2
size: once
V: TRBV11-3
J: TRBJ2-1
CDR3: CASSFLAGATYNEQFF
DNA: TGTGCCAGCAGCTTCTTAGCGGGGGCCACCTACAATGAGCAGTTCTTC

D: TRBD1
size: few
V: TRBV5-4
J: TRBJ1-4
CDR3: CASSFSRDSQNEKLFF
DNA: TGTGCCAGCAGCTTTAGTAGGGACAGCCAAAATGAAAAACTGTTTTTT

D: TRBD2
size: -
V: TRBV10-3
J: TRBJ2-5
CDR3: CAISESRGPLSGEQETQYF
DNA: TGTGCCATCAGTGAGTCAAGGGGACCCCTTAGCGGGGAACAAGAGACCCAGTACTTC